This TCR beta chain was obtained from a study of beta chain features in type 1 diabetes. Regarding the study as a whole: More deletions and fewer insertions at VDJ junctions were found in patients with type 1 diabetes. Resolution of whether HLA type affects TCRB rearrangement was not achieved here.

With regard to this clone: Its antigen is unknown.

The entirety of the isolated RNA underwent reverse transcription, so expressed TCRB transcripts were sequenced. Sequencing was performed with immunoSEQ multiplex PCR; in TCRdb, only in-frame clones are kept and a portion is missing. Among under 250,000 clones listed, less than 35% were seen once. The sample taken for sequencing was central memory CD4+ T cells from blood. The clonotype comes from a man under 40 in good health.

The CDR3 nucleotides are TGTGCCAGCAGTGACGGACTAGCGGAGACCACAGATACGCAGTATTTT. Translated: CASSDGLAETTDTQYF. The chain couples TRBV25-1 to TRBJ2-3; 10 bases fit TRBD2. The ends lost 3 bases at V and 2 bases at J; junction bases unmatched: 5. CDR3 size: 16 residues. The germline gives CDR1 MGHDK, CDR2 SYGVNS.